Listed below are T cell receptor beta chains from one sample, sequenced in a study of T cells after yellow fever vaccination. TCRdb called the 5' RACE reads again in MiXCR, with one record for every CDR3 protein. The profile covers roughly 63,000 distinct CDR3 sequences, with 6% to 7.5% appearing a single time and just over 35% taken by the ten largest. This specimen consisted of CD8+ T cells sorted from PBMCs, obtained 15 days after the yellow fever booster vaccination. The receptor set was obtained from a man younger than 40 who received the YFV17D yellow fever vaccine. Each CDR3 is given with its conserved first and last residue. Each record gives: V gene, J gene, D gene, clone size, CDR3 protein, CDR3 DNA. A D gene is named only where the DNA matches it firmly. A row's size may be missing; if present it is once, few, many or a size class.

TRBV30	TRBJ2-4	TRBD2	many	CAWSWGTSMDIQYF	TGTGCCTGGAGTTGGGGGACTAGTATGGACATTCAGTACTTC
TRBV2	TRBJ2-7	-	many	CASKGENEQYF	TGTGCCAGCAAGGGCGAAAACGAGCAGTACTTC
TRBV6-5	TRBJ2-5	TRBD2	many	CASSYGLAGGRETQYF	TGTGCCAGCAGTTACGGGCTAGCGGGAGGGCGTGAGACCCAGTACTTC
TRBV11-3	TRBJ2-3	TRBD2	many	CATHGTSGRAYSGGTDTQYF	TGTGCCACTCACGGGACTAGCGGGAGAGCATACTCGGGGGGCACAGATACGCAGTATTTT
TRBV7-2	TRBJ2-1	-	many	CASSLVAVVSYNEQFF	TGTGCCAGCAGCTTAGTGGCGGTCGTCTCCTACAATGAGCAGTTCTTC
TRBV10-1	TRBJ2-5	TRBD2	many	CASSETSGRGETQYF	TGCGCCAGCAGTGAGACTAGCGGGAGGGGAGAGACCCAGTACTTC
TRBV9	TRBJ2-7	-	few	CASSVEDSLPAYEQYF	TGTGCCAGCAGCGTAGAAGACAGCCTGCCGGCCTACGAGCAGTACTTC
TRBV30	TRBJ2-7	-	many	CAWSVGRREQYF	TGTGCCTGGAGTGTAGGACGGCGCGAGCAGTACTTC
TRBV11-2	TRBJ1-4	-	-	CASSSRLAGYDGEKLFF	TGTGCCAGCAGCTCCCGATTAGCAGGGTATGATGGTGAAAAACTGTTTTTT
TRBV6-1	TRBJ2-7	TRBD1	many	CASSRTGGGEQYF	TGTGCCAGCAGCAGGACAGGGGGAGGCGAGCAGTACTTC
TRBV12-3/TRBV12-4	TRBJ2-7	-	many	CASSPLGGAGEQYF	TGTGCCAGCAGTCCCCTTGGAGGGGCGGGCGAGCAGTACTTC
TRBV3-1	TRBJ2-7	-	many	CASSLVPGQYEQYF	TGTGCCAGCAGCCTCGTCCCGGGACAATACGAGCAGTACTTC
TRBV7-9	TRBJ2-1	-	many	CASIGGYNEQFF	TGTGCCAGCATCGGGGGCTACAATGAGCAGTTCTTC
TRBV11-2	TRBJ2-1	TRBD2	many	CASSPGTTLGDEQFF	TGTGCCAGCAGCCCCGGGACTACCCTCGGCGATGAGCAGTTCTTC
TRBV13	TRBJ2-1	-	many	CASSLRQEQFF	TGTGCCAGCAGCTTAAGGCAGGAGCAGTTCTTC
TRBV27	TRBJ2-6	-	many	CASSLAGAAGANVLTF	TGTGCCAGCAGTTTGGCCGGAGCAGCTGGGGCCAACGTCCTGACTTTC
TRBV7-9	TRBJ2-7	-	few	CASSSGRLAYEQYF	TGTGCCAGCAGCTCTGGGCGGCTTGCCTACGAGCAGTACTTC
TRBV10-2	TRBJ1-3	-	-	CASLRTDSGNTIYF	TGCGCCAGCTTACGGACAGACTCTGGAAACACCATATATTTT
TRBV29-1	TRBJ2-1	-	many	CSVEAQGLGNEQFF	TGCAGCGTTGAAGCTCAGGGACTCGGCAATGAGCAGTTCTTC
TRBV10-2	TRBJ2-1	TRBD2	-	CASSPREGLIYEQFF	TGCGCCAGCAGTCCCCGGGAGGGCCTAATTTATGAGCAGTTCTTC
TRBV2	TRBJ2-7	-	-	CASSETLAIPYEQYF	TGTGCCAGCAGTGAAACTCTGGCGATTCCCTACGAGCAGTACTTC
TRBV20-1	TRBJ1-1	-	many	CSVRGGPNTEAFF	TGCAGTGTTCGGGGGGGGCCGAACACTGAAGCTTTCTTT
TRBV3-1	TRBJ2-4	TRBD1	many	CASSHGTGARLAKNIQYF	TGTGCCAGCAGCCATGGGACAGGGGCACGGTTAGCCAAAAACATTCAGTACTTC
TRBV7-2	TRBJ2-5	TRBD1	-	CASRLQTGSQETQYF	TGTGCCAGCAGATTGCAGACAGGGTCCCAAGAGACCCAGTACTTC
TRBV11-2	TRBJ2-5	TRBD2	many	CASSLPGLAYTETQYF	TGTGCCAGCAGCTTACCGGGACTAGCATATACGGAGACCCAGTACTTC
TRBV4-3	TRBJ2-7	-	many	CASSQEQGLYYEQYF	TGCGCCAGCAGCCAGGAACAGGGTCTTTACTACGAGCAGTACTTC
TRBV7-9	TRBJ2-7	-	many	CASSPEDDGYEQYF	TGTGCCAGCAGTCCCGAAGATGATGGCTACGAGCAGTACTTC
TRBV12-3/TRBV12-4	TRBJ2-2	-	many	CASSLSWGGELFF	TGTGCCAGCAGCTTATCATGGGGCGGGGAGCTGTTTTTT
TRBV15	TRBJ2-1	TRBD2	many	CATDSGGGGSYNEQFF	TGTGCCACGGATAGTGGTGGCGGGGGCTCCTACAATGAGCAGTTCTTC
TRBV20-1	TRBJ1-4	-	many	CSARAPTAPNEKLFF	TGCAGTGCTAGAGCCCCGACGGCGCCTAATGAAAAACTGTTTTTT
TRBV6-4	TRBJ2-1	-	many	CASSEGNEQFF	TGTGCCAGCAGTGAAGGTAATGAGCAGTTCTTC
TRBV12-3/TRBV12-4	TRBJ2-2	-	many	CASSPRVGTGELFF	TGTGCCAGCAGCCCCCGGGTGGGCACCGGGGAGCTGTTTTTT
TRBV2	TRBJ2-1	TRBD2	many	CASSEWGLSGDTNEQFF	TGTGCCAGCAGTGAGTGGGGTCTAAGCGGGGATACCAATGAGCAGTTCTTC
TRBV6-5	TRBJ2-2	-	many	CASSYRDTGELFF	TGTGCCAGCAGTTACAGGGATACCGGGGAGCTGTTTTTT
TRBV7-8	TRBJ2-1	TRBD2	many	CASSPSGRVDEQFF	TGTGCCAGCAGCCCTAGCGGGAGGGTAGATGAGCAGTTCTTC
TRBV6-5	TRBJ2-1	-	many	CASRSPDSPSYNEQFF	TGTGCCAGCAGGTCCCCGGACTCACCCTCCTACAATGAGCAGTTCTTC
TRBV20-1	TRBJ2-2	-	many	CSAKHPGELFF	TGCAGTGCGAAACACCCCGGGGAGCTGTTTTTT
TRBV29-1	TRBJ2-5	-	many	CSVDDLDFQETQYF	TGCAGCGTTGATGACCTCGACTTCCAAGAGACCCAGTACTTC
TRBV29-1	TRBJ2-2	-	many	CSVEKQNTGELFF	TGCAGCGTTGAGAAACAGAACACCGGGGAGCTGTTTTTT
TRBV23-1	TRBJ2-1	TRBD1	many	CASSQTGTGKNEQFF	TGCGCCAGCAGTCAAACCGGGACAGGGAAGAATGAGCAGTTCTTC
TRBV5-4	TRBJ2-2	-	many	CASRPGSGELFF	TGTGCCAGCAGACCAGGGTCCGGGGAGCTGTTTTTT
TRBV27	TRBJ2-7	TRBD2	many	CASSRLAGANEQYF	TGTGCCAGCAGCCGACTGGCGGGAGCAAACGAGCAGTACTTC
TRBV12-3/TRBV12-4	TRBJ2-1	-	many	CASSFVAASSYNEQFF	TGTGCCAGCAGTTTCGTGGCGGCAAGCTCCTACAATGAGCAGTTCTTC
TRBV20-1	TRBJ2-3	-	few	CSATAISSTDTQYF	TGCAGTGCTACCGCCATTTCTAGCACAGATACGCAGTATTTT
TRBV12-3/TRBV12-4	TRBJ1-1	-	many	CASSLTPQRGTEAFF	TGTGCCAGCAGTTTAACTCCTCAACGGGGGACTGAAGCTTTCTTT
TRBV4-3	TRBJ2-1	-	many	CASSQEWTAYNEQFF	TGCGCCAGCAGCCAAGAATGGACTGCCTACAATGAGCAGTTCTTC
TRBV7-9	TRBJ2-3	-	many	CASSSKQGTDTQYF	TGTGCCAGCAGCTCAAAACAGGGAACAGATACGCAGTATTTT
TRBV7-9	TRBJ2-1	TRBD2	many	CASSFSAGDNEQFF	TGTGCCAGCAGCTTCTCGGCGGGAGACAATGAGCAGTTCTTC
TRBV2	TRBJ2-1	-	few	CASSEPSIEQFF	TGTGCCAGCAGTGAACCTAGCATCGAGCAGTTCTTC
TRBV7-6	TRBJ2-1	-	many	CASSLRGFYNEQFF	TGTGCCAGCAGCTTAAGGGGGTTCTACAATGAGCAGTTCTTC